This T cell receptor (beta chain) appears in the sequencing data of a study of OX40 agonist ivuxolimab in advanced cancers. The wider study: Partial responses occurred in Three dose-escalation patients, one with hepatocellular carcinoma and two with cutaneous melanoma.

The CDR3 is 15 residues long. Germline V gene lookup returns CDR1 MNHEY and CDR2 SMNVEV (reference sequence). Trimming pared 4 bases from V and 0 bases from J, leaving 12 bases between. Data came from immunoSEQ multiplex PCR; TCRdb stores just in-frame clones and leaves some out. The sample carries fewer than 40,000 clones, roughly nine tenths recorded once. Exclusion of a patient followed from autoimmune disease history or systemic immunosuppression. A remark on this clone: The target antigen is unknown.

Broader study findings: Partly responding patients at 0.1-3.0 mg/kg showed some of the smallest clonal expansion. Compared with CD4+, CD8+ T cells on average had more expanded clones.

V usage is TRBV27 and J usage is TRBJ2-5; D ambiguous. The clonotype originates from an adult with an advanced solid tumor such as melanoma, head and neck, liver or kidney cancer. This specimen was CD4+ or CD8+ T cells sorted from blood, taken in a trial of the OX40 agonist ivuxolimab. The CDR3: CASSSTHTYQETQYF. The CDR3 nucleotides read TGTGCCAGCAGTTCCACCCACACGTACCAAGAGACCCAGTACTTC.